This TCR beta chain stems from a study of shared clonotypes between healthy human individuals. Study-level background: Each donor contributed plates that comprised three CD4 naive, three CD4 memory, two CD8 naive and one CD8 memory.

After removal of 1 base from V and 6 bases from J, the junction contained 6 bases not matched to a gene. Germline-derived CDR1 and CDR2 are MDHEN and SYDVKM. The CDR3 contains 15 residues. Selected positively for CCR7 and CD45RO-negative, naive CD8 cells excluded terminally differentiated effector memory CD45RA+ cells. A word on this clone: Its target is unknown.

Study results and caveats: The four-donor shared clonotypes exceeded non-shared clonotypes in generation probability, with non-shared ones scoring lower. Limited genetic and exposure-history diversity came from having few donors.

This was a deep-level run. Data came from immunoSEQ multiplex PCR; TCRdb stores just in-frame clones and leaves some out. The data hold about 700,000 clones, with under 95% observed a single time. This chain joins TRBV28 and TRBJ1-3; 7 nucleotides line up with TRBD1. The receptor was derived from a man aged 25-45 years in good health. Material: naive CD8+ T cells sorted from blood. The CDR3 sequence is CASSLSLQGENTIYF. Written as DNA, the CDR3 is TGTGCCAGCAGTTTATCTCTGCAGGGGGAAAACACCATATATTTT.